Described below is a single T cell receptor (beta chain) sequence and its context. This clonotype has a count of ten or more. Its specific antigen is unknown. Base qualities are not at hand, and no much larger clone is one base apart. Preparation of the library involved PCR. The listed sequencing device is Illumina HiSeq 2500. TCR library preparation used molecular barcoding, with unique molecular identifiers applied to normalize quantification of the TCRbeta repertoire. In-frame beta chains were kept once TCRdb had trimmed the public reads at Q25 with fastp and called clones with MiXCR. Duplicate CDR3 protein sequences are folded into a single record with the most common DNA and genes. For this sample there are approximately 250,000 distinct CDR3 sequences; 7.5% to 10% appear just once. Roughly 5.1% of the sample goes to the ten largest clones. The source of the sample is a study of T-cell reconstitution after alpha-beta-depleted transplantation in children (TCRdb year 2016). Concerning the study at large: Using TCR repertoire profiling, the study followed T-cell immune reconstitution in a quantitative way in children after TCRalphabeta/CD19-depleted allogeneic hematopoietic cell transplantation.

Germline trimming: 5 bases from V, 7 bases from J; junction bases outside gene matches: 8. Reading the germline V gene (reference sequence) gives CDR1 DFQATT and CDR2 SNEGSKA. Measured from the cysteine to the phenylalanine, the CDR3 is 13 residues long. The retained sequence is limited to the CDR3, 39 bases, with the frame set at the first base. The chain is encoded by TRBV20-1 joined to TRBJ1-5; a stretch of 7 junction bases matches TRBD1. The clonotype was recovered from a human donor who donated a stem cell graft to a child with SCID. The sequencing here drew on PBMCs from the stem cell graft donor, taken from the stem cell graft. CDR3 loop: CSALTGAGQPQHF. The sequence in DNA is TGCAGTGCTCTAACAGGGGCAGGGCAGCCCCAGCATTTT.